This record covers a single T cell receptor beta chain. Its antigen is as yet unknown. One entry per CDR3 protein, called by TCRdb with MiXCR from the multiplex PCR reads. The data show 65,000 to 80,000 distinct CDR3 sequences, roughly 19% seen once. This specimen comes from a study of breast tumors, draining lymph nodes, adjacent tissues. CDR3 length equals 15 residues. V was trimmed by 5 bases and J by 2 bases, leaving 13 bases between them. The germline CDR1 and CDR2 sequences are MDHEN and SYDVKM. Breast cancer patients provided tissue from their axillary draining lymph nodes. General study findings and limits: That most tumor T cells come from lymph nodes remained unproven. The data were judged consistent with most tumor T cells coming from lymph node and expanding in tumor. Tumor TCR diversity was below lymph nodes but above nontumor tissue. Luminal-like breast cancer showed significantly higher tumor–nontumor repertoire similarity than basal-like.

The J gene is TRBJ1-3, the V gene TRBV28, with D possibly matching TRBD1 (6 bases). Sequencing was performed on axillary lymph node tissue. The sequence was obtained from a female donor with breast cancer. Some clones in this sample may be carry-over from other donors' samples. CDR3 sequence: CASSLRQAAGNTIYF. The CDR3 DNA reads TGTGCCAGCAGTCTAAGACAGGCGGCTGGAAACACCATATATTTT.